The entry below gives a single T cell receptor (beta chain) sequence along with its context. Its antigen remains unknown. Between the trimmed V and J ends, which lost 0 bases and 0 bases, there was a span of 17 bases. CDR1 GTSNPN and CDR2 SVGIG come from the germline V gene (reference sequence). The CDR3 spans 17 residues. The data were taken from a study of beta chain features in type 1 diabetes. Isolated RNA was reverse transcribed in full, so expressed TCRB transcripts were sequenced. Generated by immunoSEQ multiplex PCR, the TCRdb table keeps only in-frame clones and is missing some. Among 240,000 or so clones, more than 11% were seen once, and the ten largest hold almost 0.02%. Study-wide findings and caveats: Across all four CD4+ subsets, people with type 1 diabetes showed modestly shorter TCRB CDR3s. These data did not resolve whether HLA type affects TCRB rearrangement. Researchers caution that PCR might favor shorter templates, equally among patients and controls.

Each sorted population was over 98% pure. This TCR was sampled from a man in his thirties or forties with type 1 diabetes. The sequencing sample was made of naive CD4+ T cells from blood. This chain joins TRBV30 and TRBJ1-1; D gene ambiguous. The CDR3 sequence: CAWSVMGGSFLNTEAFF. CDR3 in DNA: TGTGCCTGGAGTGTAATGGGAGGATCGTTCCTGAACACTGAAGCTTTCTTT.